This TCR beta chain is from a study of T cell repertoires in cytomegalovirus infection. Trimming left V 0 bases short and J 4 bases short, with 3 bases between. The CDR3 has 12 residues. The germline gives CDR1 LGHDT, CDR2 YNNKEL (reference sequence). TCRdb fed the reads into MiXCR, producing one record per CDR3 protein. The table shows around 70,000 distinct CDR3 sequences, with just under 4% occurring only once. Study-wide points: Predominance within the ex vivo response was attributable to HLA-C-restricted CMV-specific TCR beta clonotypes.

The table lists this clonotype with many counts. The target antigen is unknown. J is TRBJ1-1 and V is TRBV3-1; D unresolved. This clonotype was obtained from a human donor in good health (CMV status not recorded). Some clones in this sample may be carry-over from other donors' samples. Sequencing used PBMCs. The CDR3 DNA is TGTGCCAGCAGCCAAGATTTCACTGAAGCTTTCTTT. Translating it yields CASSQDFTEAFF.